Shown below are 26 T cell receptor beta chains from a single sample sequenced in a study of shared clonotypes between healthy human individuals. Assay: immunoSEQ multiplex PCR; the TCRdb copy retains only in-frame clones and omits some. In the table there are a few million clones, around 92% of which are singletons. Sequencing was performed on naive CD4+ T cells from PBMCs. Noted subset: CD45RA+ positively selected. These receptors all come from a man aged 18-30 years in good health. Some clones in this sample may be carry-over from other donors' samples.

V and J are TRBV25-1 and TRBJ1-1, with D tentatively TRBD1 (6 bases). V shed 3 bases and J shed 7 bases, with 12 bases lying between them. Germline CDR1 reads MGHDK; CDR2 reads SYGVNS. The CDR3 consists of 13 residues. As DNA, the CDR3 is TGTGCCAGCAGTGACCCCGGACAGCTTGAAGCTTTCTTT. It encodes CASSDPGQLEAFF.

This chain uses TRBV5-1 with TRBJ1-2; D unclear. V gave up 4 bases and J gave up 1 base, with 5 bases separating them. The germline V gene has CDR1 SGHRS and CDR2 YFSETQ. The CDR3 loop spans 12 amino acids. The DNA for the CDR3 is TGCGCCAGCAGCGGGAGTAACTATGGCTACACCTTC. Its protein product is CASSGSNYGYTF.

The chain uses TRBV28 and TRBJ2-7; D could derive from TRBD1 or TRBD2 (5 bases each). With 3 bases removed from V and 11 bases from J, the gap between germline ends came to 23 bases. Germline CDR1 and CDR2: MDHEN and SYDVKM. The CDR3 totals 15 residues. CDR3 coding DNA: TGTGCCAGCAGTTTTTACCGGGACGCCGGCTCTTGGGAGTACTTC. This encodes CASSFYRDAGSWEYF.

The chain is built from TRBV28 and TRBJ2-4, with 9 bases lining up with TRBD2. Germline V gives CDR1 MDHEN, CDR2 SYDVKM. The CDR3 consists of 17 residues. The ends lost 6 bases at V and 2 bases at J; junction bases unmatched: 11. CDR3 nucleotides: TGTGCCAGCAGCCTGGCGGGGGGGGATCGGTCCAAAAACATTCAGTACTTC. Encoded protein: CASSLAGGDRSKNIQYF.

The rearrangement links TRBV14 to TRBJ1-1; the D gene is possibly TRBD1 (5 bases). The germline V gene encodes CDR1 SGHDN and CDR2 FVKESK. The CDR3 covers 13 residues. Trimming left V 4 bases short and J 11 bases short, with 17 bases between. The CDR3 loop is CASSPSGGAAAFF. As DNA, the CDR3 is TGTGCCAGCAGCCCCTCGGGGGGAGCCGCGGCTTTCTTT.

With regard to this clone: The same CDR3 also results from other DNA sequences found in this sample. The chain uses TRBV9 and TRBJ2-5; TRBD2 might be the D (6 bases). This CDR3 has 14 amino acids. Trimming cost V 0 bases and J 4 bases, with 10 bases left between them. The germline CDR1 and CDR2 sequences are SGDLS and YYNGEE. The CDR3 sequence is CASSVGVGGETQYF. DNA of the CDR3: TGTGCCAGCAGCGTAGGGGTCGGGGGAGAGACCCAGTACTTC.

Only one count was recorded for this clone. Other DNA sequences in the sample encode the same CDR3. The CDR3 DNA reads TGCGCCAGCAGCCCTGGACAGGGTCAAGAGACCCAGTACTTC. As protein: CASSPGQGQETQYF. The gene calls are TRBV5-1 and TRBJ2-5, with 8 bases matching TRBD1. CDR1 is SGHRS and CDR2 is YFSETQ in the germline V gene. The CDR3 totals 14 residues. Trimming removed 4 bases from V and 2 bases from J; junction bases left unmatched: 4.

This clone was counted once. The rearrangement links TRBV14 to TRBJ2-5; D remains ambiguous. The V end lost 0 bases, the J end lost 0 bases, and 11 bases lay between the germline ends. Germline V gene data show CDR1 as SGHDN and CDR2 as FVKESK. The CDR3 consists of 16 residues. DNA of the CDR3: TGTGCCAGCAGCCAAGAAGCACTGCTGTACCAAGAGACCCAGTACTTC. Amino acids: CASSQEALLYQETQYF.

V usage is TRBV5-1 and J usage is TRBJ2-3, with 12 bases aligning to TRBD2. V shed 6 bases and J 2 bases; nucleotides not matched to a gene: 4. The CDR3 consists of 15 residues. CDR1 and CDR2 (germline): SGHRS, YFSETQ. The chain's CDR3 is CASTRTSGNTDTQYF. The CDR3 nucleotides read TGCGCCAGCACTAGGACTAGCGGGAACACAGATACGCAGTATTTT.

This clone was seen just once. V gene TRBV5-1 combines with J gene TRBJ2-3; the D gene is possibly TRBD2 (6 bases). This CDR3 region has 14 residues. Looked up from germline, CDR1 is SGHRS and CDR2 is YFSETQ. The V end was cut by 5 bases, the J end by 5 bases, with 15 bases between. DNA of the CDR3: TGCGCCAGCAGTCGTTGGGAGGTCCAAGATACGCAGTATTTT. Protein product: CASSRWEVQDTQYF.

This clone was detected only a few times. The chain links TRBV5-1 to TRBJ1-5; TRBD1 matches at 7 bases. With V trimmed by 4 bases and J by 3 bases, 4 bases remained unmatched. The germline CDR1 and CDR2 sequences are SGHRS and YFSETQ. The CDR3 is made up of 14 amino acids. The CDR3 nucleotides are TGCGCCAGCAGCCGGGACAGTCCCAATCAGCCCCAGCATTTT. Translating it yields CASSRDSPNQPQHF.

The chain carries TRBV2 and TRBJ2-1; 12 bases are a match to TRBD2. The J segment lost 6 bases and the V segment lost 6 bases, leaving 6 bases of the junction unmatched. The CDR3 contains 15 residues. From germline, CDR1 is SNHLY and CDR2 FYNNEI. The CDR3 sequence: CASRLLAGGSNEQFF. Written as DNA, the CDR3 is TGTGCCAGCAGGCTACTAGCGGGAGGTAGCAATGAGCAGTTCTTC.

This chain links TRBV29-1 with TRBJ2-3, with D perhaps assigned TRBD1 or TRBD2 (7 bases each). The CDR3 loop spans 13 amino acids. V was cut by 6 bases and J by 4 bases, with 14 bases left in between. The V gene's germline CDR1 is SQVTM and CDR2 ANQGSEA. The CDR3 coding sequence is TGCAGCGTCAGGGGGAGGGCCGCAGATACGCAGTATTTT. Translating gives CSVRGRAADTQYF.

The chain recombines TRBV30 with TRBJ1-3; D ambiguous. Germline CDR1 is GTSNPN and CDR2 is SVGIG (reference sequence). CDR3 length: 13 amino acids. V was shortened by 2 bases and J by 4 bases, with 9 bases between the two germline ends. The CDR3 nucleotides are TGTGCCTGGAGTCGCCCGGGGGGAAACACCATATATTTT. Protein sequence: CAWSRPGGNTIYF.

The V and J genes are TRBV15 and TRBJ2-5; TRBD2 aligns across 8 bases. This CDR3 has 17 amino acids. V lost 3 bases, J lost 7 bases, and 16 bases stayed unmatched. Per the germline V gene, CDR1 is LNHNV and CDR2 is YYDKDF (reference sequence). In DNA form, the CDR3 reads TGTGCCACCAGCAGGCCGCCGGTAGCGGGAATTTCAGGGACCCAGTACTTC. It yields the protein CATSRPPVAGISGTQYF.

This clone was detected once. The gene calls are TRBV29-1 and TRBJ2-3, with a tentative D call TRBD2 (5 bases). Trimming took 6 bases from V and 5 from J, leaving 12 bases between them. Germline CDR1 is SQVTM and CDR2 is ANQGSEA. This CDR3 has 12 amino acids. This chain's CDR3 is CSVDAGQDTQYF. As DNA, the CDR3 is TGCAGCGTCGACGCGGGTCAAGATACGCAGTATTTT.

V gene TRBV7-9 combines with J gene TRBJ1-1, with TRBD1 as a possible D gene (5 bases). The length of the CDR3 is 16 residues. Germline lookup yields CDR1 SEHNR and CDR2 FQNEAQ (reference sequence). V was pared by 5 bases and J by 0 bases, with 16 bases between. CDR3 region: CASSPSVGAMNTEAFF. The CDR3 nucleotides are TGTGCCAGCAGCCCCTCGGTTGGGGCGATGAACACTGAAGCTTTCTTT. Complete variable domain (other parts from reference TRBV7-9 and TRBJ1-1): DTGVSQNPRHKITKRGQNVTFRCDPISEHNRLYWYRQTLGQGPEFLTYFQNEAQLEKSRLLSDRFSAERPKGSFSTLEIQRTEQGDSAMYLCASSPSVGAMNTEAFFGQGTRLTVV.

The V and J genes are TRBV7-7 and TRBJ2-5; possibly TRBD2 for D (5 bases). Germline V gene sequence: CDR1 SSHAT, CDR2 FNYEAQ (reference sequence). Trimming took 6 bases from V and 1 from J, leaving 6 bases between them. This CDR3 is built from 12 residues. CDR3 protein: CASSSVQETQYF. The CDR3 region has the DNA TGTGCCAGCAGTAGCGTCCAAGAGACCCAGTACTTC.

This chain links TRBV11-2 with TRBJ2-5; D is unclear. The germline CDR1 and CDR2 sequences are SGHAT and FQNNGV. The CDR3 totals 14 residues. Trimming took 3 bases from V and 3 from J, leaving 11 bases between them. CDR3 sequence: CASSFAPIEETQYF. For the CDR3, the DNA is TGTGCCAGCAGCTTCGCCCCCATTGAAGAGACCCAGTACTTC.

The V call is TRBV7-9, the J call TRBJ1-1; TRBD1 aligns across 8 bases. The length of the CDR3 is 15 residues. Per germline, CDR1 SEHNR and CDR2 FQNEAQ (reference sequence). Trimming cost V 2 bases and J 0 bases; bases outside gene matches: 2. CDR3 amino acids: CASSLMTGVNTEAFF. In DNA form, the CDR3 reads TGTGCCAGCAGCTTAATGACAGGGGTGAACACTGAAGCTTTCTTT.

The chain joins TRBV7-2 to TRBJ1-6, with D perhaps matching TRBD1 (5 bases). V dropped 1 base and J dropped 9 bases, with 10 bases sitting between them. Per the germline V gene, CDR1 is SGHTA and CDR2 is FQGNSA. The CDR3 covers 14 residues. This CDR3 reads CASSLVPGRSPLHF. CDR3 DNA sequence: TGTGCCAGCAGCTTAGTGCCGGGACGTTCACCCCTCCACTTT.

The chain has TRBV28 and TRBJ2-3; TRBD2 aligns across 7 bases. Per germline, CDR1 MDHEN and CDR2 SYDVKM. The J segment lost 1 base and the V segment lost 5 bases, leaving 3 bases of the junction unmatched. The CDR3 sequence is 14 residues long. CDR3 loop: CASSVGGGTDTQYF. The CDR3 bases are TGTGCCAGCAGTGTTGGGGGGGGCACAGATACGCAGTATTTT.

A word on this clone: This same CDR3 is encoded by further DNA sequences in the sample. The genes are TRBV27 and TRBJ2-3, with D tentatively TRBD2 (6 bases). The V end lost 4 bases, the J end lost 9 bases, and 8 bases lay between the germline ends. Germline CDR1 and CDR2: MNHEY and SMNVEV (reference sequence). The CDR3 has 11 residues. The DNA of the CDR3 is TGTGCCAGCAGTTCCCGGGGGACGCAGTATTTT. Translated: CASSSRGTQYF.

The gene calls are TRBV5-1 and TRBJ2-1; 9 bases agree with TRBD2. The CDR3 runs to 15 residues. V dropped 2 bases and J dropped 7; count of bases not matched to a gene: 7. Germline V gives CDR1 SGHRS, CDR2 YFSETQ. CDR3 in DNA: TGCGCCAGCAGCTTAAGGCCTAGCGGGGCAAATGAGCAGTTCTTC. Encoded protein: CASSLRPSGANEQFF.

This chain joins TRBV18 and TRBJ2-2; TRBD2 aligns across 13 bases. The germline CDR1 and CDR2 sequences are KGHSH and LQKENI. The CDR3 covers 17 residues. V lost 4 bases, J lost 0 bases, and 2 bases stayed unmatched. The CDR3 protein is CASSRTSGSPNTGELFF. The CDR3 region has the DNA TGTGCCAGCTCACGGACTAGCGGGAGCCCGAACACCGGGGAGCTGTTTTTT.

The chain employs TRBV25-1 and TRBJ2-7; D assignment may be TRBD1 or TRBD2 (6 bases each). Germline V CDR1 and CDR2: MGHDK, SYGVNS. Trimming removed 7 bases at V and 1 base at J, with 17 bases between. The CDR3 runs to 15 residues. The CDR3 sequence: CASKKAGQPSYEQYF. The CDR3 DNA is TGTGCCAGCAAAAAGGCGGGACAACCATCCTACGAGCAGTACTTC.